Following are 25 T cell receptor beta chains from one sample sequenced in a study of blood T cell repertoires in COVID-19 (dated by TCRdb to the early 2020s). The library came from the immunoSEQ multiplex PCR assay. The immuneACCESS repertoire file appears here via TCRdb, limited to in-frame rearrangements. These files lack a portion of the clones; in checked studies, under half of the deficit traces to unresolved V genes, and the cause of the others is not known. Present in this sample are approximately 490,000 clones, approximately 86% of which were seen just once. The ten most abundant clones make up 6.5% to 8.5% of the sample. Sequencing used PBMCs or T cells enriched from blood (not recorded which). The receptors here all came from a woman aged 55-70 years who had recovered from COVID-19.

The CDR3 loop is CASRMTGDGSEKLFF. DNA of the CDR3: TGCGCCAGCAGAATGACAGGGGATGGTAGCGAAAAACTGTTTTTT. The rearrangement joins TRBV5-1 to TRBJ1-4, with 8 nucleotides matching TRBD1. Losses at the gene ends were 5 bases for V and 8 bases for J; bases not matched to a gene: 11. Germline CDR1 and CDR2: SGHRS and YFSETQ. This CDR3 spans 15 amino acids.

The chain carries TRBV5-1 and TRBJ2-1, with TRBD1 matching 10 bases. The CDR3 covers 15 residues. The J segment lost 10 bases and the V segment lost 4 bases, leaving 11 bases of the junction unmatched. CDR1 SGHRS and CDR2 YFSETQ come from the germline V gene. The CDR3 bases are TGCGCCAGCAGCGACCGACAGGGGGCCTCAAGGGAGCAGTTCTTC. It is translated as CASSDRQGASREQFF.

This chain connects TRBV24-1 to TRBJ1-1; TRBD1 might be the D (5 bases). The CDR3 extends over 12 amino acids. Germline V lookup: CDR1 KGHDR, CDR2 SFDVKD. Deletions cut 0 bases from V and 9 bases from J, with 7 bases between. CDR3: CATSDLGGKAFF. CDR3 coding DNA: TGTGCCACCAGTGATTTGGGGGGGAAAGCTTTCTTT.

The J gene is TRBJ2-5, the V gene TRBV3-1 (or the pseudogene TRBV3-2), with 8 bases fitting TRBD2. From germline, CDR1 is LGHDT and CDR2 YNNKEL (reference sequence). CDR3 length: 18 amino acids. With 0 bases clipped from V and 5 bases from J, the junction kept 14 bases outside the gene matches. The CDR3 coding sequence is TGTGCCAGCAGCCAAGAACTGCGGGGGGCCTTCCCAGTGGAGACCCAGTACTTC. This codes for CASSQELRGAFPVETQYF.

V gene TRBV5-8 combines with J gene TRBJ2-2, with D possibly matching TRBD2 (5 bases). The length of the CDR3 is 14 residues. Germline V gene sequence: CDR1 SGHTS, CDR2 YDEGEE. The V end lost 7 bases, the J end lost 4 bases, and 14 bases lay between the germline ends. The CDR3 protein is CASVQADLTGELFF. Written as DNA, the CDR3 is TGTGCCAGCGTCCAAGCGGACCTCACCGGGGAGCTGTTTTTT.

This sequence joins TRBV11-3 and TRBJ2-2; 7 nucleotides agree with TRBD2. The CDR3 length is 16 residues. The germline CDR1 and CDR2 sequences are SGHNT and YENEEA. J was trimmed by 0 bases and V by 5 bases; bases with no gene match: 6. CDR3 protein: CASSVGTTSNTGELFF. Here the CDR3 DNA reads TGTGCCAGCAGCGTCGGGACTACCTCGAACACCGGGGAGCTGTTTTTT.

The chain recombines TRBV28 with TRBJ1-1; D is perhaps TRBD1 (5 bases). V lost 4 bases, J lost 5 bases, and 17 bases lay in between. Per germline, CDR1 MDHEN and CDR2 SYDVKM. This CDR3 is 15 amino acids long. The CDR3 reads CASSSPTAARTEAFF. The DNA of the CDR3 is TGTGCCAGCAGTTCGCCGACAGCCGCGAGGACTGAAGCTTTCTTT.

The chain employs TRBV10-3 and TRBJ2-1; D possibly corresponds to TRBD2 (6 bases). This CDR3 spans 13 amino acids. Germline V gives CDR1 ENHRY, CDR2 SYGVKD. The germline V and J ends were trimmed by 0 bases and 6 bases, with 6 bases remaining between them. In nucleotides, the CDR3 is TGTGCCATCAGTGAGTCGGGGGGCAATGAGCAGTTCTTC. Translated: CAISESGGNEQFF.

This chain links TRBV21-1 with TRBJ2-4; the table's D call TRBD1 went unverified against the DNA. TRBV21-1 is a pseudogene segment. The length of the CDR3 is 15 residues. The CDR3 nucleotides read TGTGCCAGCAGCAAAGGGGGGACAGGGAGGGACATTCAGTACTTC. Protein product: CASSKGGTGRDIQYF.

This clone was counted once. The rearrangement links TRBV19 to TRBJ1-3; unclear D gene. From germline, CDR1 is LNHDA and CDR2 SQIVND (reference sequence). Trimming stripped 2 bases from V and 0 bases from J, with 11 bases between. The CDR3 length is 16 residues. The CDR3 bases are TGTGCCAGTAGTATAAAAGAGGGCCTCTCTGGAAACACCATATATTTT. The encoded protein is CASSIKEGLSGNTIYF.

For this clone: Other DNA sequences in this sample translate to the same CDR3. V gene TRBV19 combines with J gene TRBJ1-5, with 9 positions matching TRBD1. J was trimmed by 7 bases and V by 6 bases; bases with no gene match: 7. Germline V CDR1 and CDR2: LNHDA, SQIVND (reference sequence). The CDR3 runs 14 residues. The CDR3 region is CASRPGQGRQPQHF. Written as DNA, the CDR3 is TGTGCCAGTAGACCGGGACAGGGCAGACAGCCCCAGCATTTT.

The chain is built from TRBV6-5 and TRBJ1-6; D remains ambiguous. V was trimmed by 9 bases and J by 5 bases, leaving 8 bases between them. Per the germline V gene, CDR1 is MNHEY and CDR2 is SVGAGI. CDR3 length: 12 residues. Here the CDR3 reads CASSGNNSPLHF. The CDR3, as DNA: TGTGCCAGTTCGGGGAATAATTCACCCCTCCACTTT.

V usage is TRBV4-1 and J usage is TRBJ2-1; weak D call: TRBD2 (5 bases). In germline, CDR1 is MGHRA, CDR2 YSYEKL. This CDR3 is built from 15 residues. Trimming took off 3 bases at V and 7 bases at J, with 16 bases between the two ends. In DNA form, the CDR3 reads TGCGCCAGCAGCCAGAGGGCACCGCCGGGGAATGAGCAGTTCTTC. Translation gives CASSQRAPPGNEQFF.

The chain carries TRBV2 and TRBJ2-1, with 13 bases lining up with TRBD2. V shed 7 bases, J shed 9 bases, and the junction held 6 bases outside the gene matches. The CDR3 contains 14 residues. CDR1 is SNHLY, CDR2 FYNNEI, per germline. For the CDR3, the DNA is TGTGCCAGCATAACTAGCGGGGGGGTCCGTGAGCAGTTCTTC. Translation: CASITSGGVREQFF.

The gene calls are TRBV7-9 and TRBJ1-1; 11 bases are shared with TRBD1. The CDR3 totals 15 residues. The germline CDR1 and CDR2 sequences are SEHNR and FQNEAQ (reference sequence). V lost 5 bases and J lost 4; bases outside the gene matches: 6. CDR3 loop: CASSRQGQGVTEAFF. In DNA, the CDR3 is TGTGCCAGCAGCCGACAGGGACAGGGGGTCACTGAAGCTTTCTTT.

The rearrangement uses TRBV6-5 and TRBJ2-7; a weak D match, TRBD1 (5 bases). Trimming pared 4 bases from V and 1 base from J, leaving 11 bases between. CDR1 and CDR2 from the germline V gene are MNHEY and SVGAGI. The CDR3 is 14 amino acids. This CDR3 reads CASSFGRQSYEQYF. The CDR3 coding sequence is TGTGCCAGCAGTTTCGGACGACAGTCCTACGAGCAGTACTTC.

This clone was detected a few times. This rearrangement joins TRBV9 to TRBJ1-4, with 10 bases lining up with TRBD1. The CDR3 length is 15 residues. V gave up 4 bases and J gave up 5 bases; unmatched junction bases: 5. Germline V gene lookup returns CDR1 SGDLS and CDR2 YYNGEE. CDR3 protein: CASSPWTGGNEKLFF. The CDR3, as DNA: TGTGCCAGCAGCCCCTGGACAGGGGGGAATGAAAAACTGTTTTTT.

Regarding this clone: Other DNA sequences of this sample code for an identical CDR3. The chain recombines TRBV24-1 with TRBJ1-2; 8 nucleotides agree with TRBD1. In germline, CDR1 is KGHDR, CDR2 SFDVKD. V shed 4 bases and J 8 bases; nucleotides not matched to a gene: 8. The CDR3 extends over 14 amino acids. CDR3 protein: CATSDPGQGSGYTF. The CDR3 nucleotides read TGTGCCACCAGTGACCCCGGACAGGGATCCGGCTACACCTTC.

CDR3 sequence: CASSSPLQGSNQPQHF. In nucleotides, the CDR3 is TGTGCCAGCAGCTCCCCGTTACAGGGGAGCAATCAGCCCCAGCATTTT. V and J are TRBV7-2 and TRBJ1-5; TRBD1 matches at 7 bases. The CDR3 totals 16 residues. CDR1 SGHTA and CDR2 FQGNSA come from the germline V gene. The trim removed 4 bases at V and 1 base at J, leaving 7 bases unmatched.

The chain uses TRBV2 and TRBJ1-6, with 9 bases lining up with TRBD1. In germline, CDR1 is SNHLY, CDR2 FYNNEI. CDR3 length equals 16 residues. The ends lost 5 bases at V and 8 bases at J; junction bases unmatched: 10. The CDR3 sequence: CASSSPAGQGYSPLHF. In nucleotides, the CDR3 is TGTGCCAGCAGTTCACCGGCGGGACAGGGTTATTCACCCCTCCACTTT.

This chain joins TRBV27 and TRBJ1-1; no definite D call. Trimming pared 2 bases from V and 3 bases from J, leaving 7 bases between. The CDR3 is made up of 13 amino acids. Germline V lookup: CDR1 MNHEY, CDR2 SMNVEV (reference sequence). CDR3 DNA: TGTGCCAGCAGTTTAGTTCCGTACACTGAAGCTTTCTTT. Protein product: CASSLVPYTEAFF.

This rearrangement joins TRBV2 to TRBJ1-6; 8 bases match TRBD1. This CDR3 contains 15 residues. Germline V gives CDR1 SNHLY, CDR2 FYNNEI. The ends lost 6 bases at V and 7 bases at J; junction bases unmatched: 8. The CDR3 here is CASSGQGVWNSPLHF. For the CDR3, the DNA is TGTGCCAGCAGCGGACAGGGCGTATGGAATTCACCCCTCCACTTT.

This clone occurred once. This chain connects TRBV24-1 to TRBJ2-1; 8 positions agree with TRBD2. There are 15 residues in the CDR3. V shed 9 bases and J 5 bases; nucleotides not matched to a gene: 11. Germline CDR1 reads KGHDR; CDR2 reads SFDVKD. In DNA form, the CDR3 reads TGTGCCACCTCGGGGGGTAGCGGGGAAAACAATGAGCAGTTCTTC. Translated: CATSGGSGENNEQFF.

The chain has TRBV19 and TRBJ2-3; D possibly corresponds to TRBD1 (5 bases). Germline loops: CDR1 LNHDA, CDR2 SQIVND (reference sequence). V lost 3 bases to trimming and J lost 5 bases, with 12 bases between them. The CDR3 is made up of 14 amino acids. The CDR3 here is CASSISQGRDTQYF. The CDR3, as DNA: TGTGCCAGTAGTATTTCTCAGGGAAGAGATACGCAGTATTTT.

The chain uses TRBV2 and TRBJ2-3, with D uncertain. The CDR3 is 11 residues long. The germline gives CDR1 SNHLY, CDR2 FYNNEI. V lost 8 bases, J lost 5 bases, and 8 bases lay in between. As DNA, the CDR3 is TGTGCCAGCCGACTCAGAGATACGCAGTATTTT. Its translation is CASRLRDTQYF.